What follows is one TCR beta chain and its context. No antigen is known for it. The data derive from a study of cytomegalovirus exposure and HLA in healthy donors (dated by TCRdb to about 2017). Regarding the complete study: An earlier analysis of fewer than 750 of the donors reported about 280 Gb of sequence data and 117 million unique TCR beta sequences obtained from about 170 million T cells. About 320 gigabases of sequencing data and 70 million to 85 million unique TCR sequences were included in an early release covering several hundred HLA-typed donors. Of the roughly 420 genotyped donors, 65% to 90% were placed in the genetic ancestry cluster associated with self-reported Caucasian donors. The study was designed to test whether signatures of past pathogen exposure could be identified by cataloging public T cell receptors. The study profiled the T cell repertoires of some 610 subjects by immunosequencing and related them to cytomegalovirus serostatus. Besides the first cohort of 500 to 700 subjects, a separate validation cohort made up of roughly 130 different subjects was used. High-throughput TCR immunosequencing, statistical association of individual TCRs with disease status, and machine learning were combined to predict cytomegalovirus infection status. A later analysis re-examined previously published TCR beta repertoires from about 700 donors and added high-resolution HLA genotyping to investigate patterns of TCR occurrence. In the later analysis, no new phenotypic data were used to find candidate immune exposures; instead, reliance was placed on TCR beta sequences and their occurrence across donors. In an earlier analysis of roughly 540 of the donors, high-throughput TCR beta sequencing was used to judge whether each TCR beta V gene segment behaved as functional or pseudogenic. Donor age, sex, ethnicity and CMV serostatus were compiled alongside the repertoire data. A later genetic analysis took genome-wide SNP genotypes for about 60% of the roughly 670 donors and used that subset as a discovery cohort. Every discovery cohort repertoire had been produced on one sequencing platform. HLA typing covered class I and class II loci at four-digit resolution. The number of typed donors differed by locus: about 620-640 for A, B, C, DRB1 and DQB1; about 520 for DQA1; over 600 for DPA1; and some 430 for DPB1. About five DR-DQ haplotypes were handled as single units for association and clustering, since linkage in the cohort was strong. Among some 410 genotyped donors of the cohort, an average of approximately 240,000 unique TCR beta nucleotide sequences was sequenced per donor, of which about 18% were non-productive. Paper-wide results and their limitations: A later genetic analysis reported fewer N-insertions in productive TCRs among donors in an Asian-associated ancestry cluster than the roughly 640-donor mean. The classifier was reported to diagnose cytomegalovirus status with high specificity and sensitivity in both the original and validation cohorts. Several of the top co-occurrence clusters appeared to be linked to parvovirus B19, influenza, CMV and Epstein-Barr virus, according to a later analysis. In a later analysis, TCR association rates were found to vary across HLA loci, with the most associated TCRs seen for DRB1 alleles and the fewest for HLA-C alleles. This cohort had only TCR beta chains sequenced, and the lack of alpha or paired-chain data limited which features could be detected. In vitro tests confirmed that a few of the cytomegalovirus-associated TCR beta chains recognize cytomegalovirus antigens. A further reported finding was that TCR beta sequences accurately predicted the HLA-A and HLA-B alleles for most subjects in the first cohort. In an earlier analysis of approximately 590 of the donors, most TCR beta V segments appeared in productive rearrangements about 90% or about 30% of the time, broadly matching IMGT annotations. When HLA alleles, especially DR and DQ, strongly co-occurred, attributing TCR associations to individual alleles was difficult. CMV serostatus was the only immune exposure information available for the cohort. A later analysis found that most CMV-associated TCR beta chains appeared HLA-restricted, with HLA associations seemingly driven largely by CMV exposure. While some public TCRs were present in many individuals, most TCR sequences turned up only very rarely across donors. Correlated functional status among segregating V segments might reflect linkage disequilibrium, but an unknown experimental factor could not be ruled out. The study listed approximately 160 TCR beta chains as associated with cytomegalovirus. Because HLA typing was missing for some donors at each locus, association tests included only the typed subset. It was suggested by the authors that the approach could potentially be generalized to other disease states and immunological phenotypes. Some IMGT-functional V segments, including TRBV6-2 and TRBV6-3, could not be distinguished by the 87-base-pair reads and were therefore excluded. Presence/absence analyses assumed roughly uniform sequencing depth across donors, an assumption that may not hold. A later genetic analysis associated a missense DCLRE1C variant with V-gene and J-gene trimming of TCR beta chains, and an independent cohort replicated the association. A cluster of highly shared sequence variants was judged likely to represent a technical artifact of the sequencing pipeline. Because counts were too low, about 18 rarely observed V segments, including chromosome 9 orphons, were left out of the earlier analysis of a few hundred of the donors. At a false discovery rate of 0.05, a later analysis linked around 17,000 TCR beta sequences to specific HLA alleles. Compared with equally common non-associated chains, HLA-associated TCR beta chains in a later analysis were more clonally expanded and had lower generation probabilities.

From its cysteine to its phenylalanine, the CDR3 spans 14 amino acids. The DNA shown is the 42-base CDR3, in frame from base 1. The germline V gene provides CDR1 SGHRS and CDR2 YFSETQ. Relative to germline, V is missing 3 bases and J is missing 3 bases, with 4 bases of the junction outside any gene match. The library relied on the immunoSEQ multiplex PCR assay. A mixture of 60 forward primers for TCR Vbeta segments and 13 reverse primers for TCR Jbeta segments was used in the multiplex PCR. A multiplex PCR assay on genomic DNA amplified the CDR3 region of rearranged TCR beta genes. The Illumina HiSeq System was used to sequence the amplified TCR beta libraries as 87-base-pair reads. The original pipeline was this. Across the 700 or so repertoires, a later analysis counted 78 million or so unique TCR beta chains, around 10 million of which were shared by at least two donors. To remove PCR and sequencing errors, raw reads were error-corrected and collapsed into unique sequences using a nearest-neighbor algorithm that merged closely related sequences. To assign V, D and J gene segments, CDR3 sequences were aligned to IMGT reference sequences. For a sequence to be retained, a match of at least six nucleotides was required to both a V gene segment and a J gene segment. A rearrangement was called productive if the CDR3 had no stop codons and remained in frame with V and J, and every other rearrangement was called non-productive. Following IMGT convention, CDR3 was defined as the stretch from the second conserved V-encoded cysteine to the conserved J-encoded phenylalanine. The earlier analysis of 450 to 750 of the donors excluded any sequence lacking an unambiguous match to a single V gene segment. In an earlier analysis of almost 600 of the donors, a V segment was called functional when productive rearrangements were above 56.7%, and segregating when the standard deviation between donors exceeded 5%. A statistical classification framework was developed to diagnose cytomegalovirus status using the catalog of TCR beta chain sequences. In a later analysis, V and J genes were assigned by comparing TCR nucleotide sequences against IMGT/GENE-DB human TR gene sequences. A later analysis assigned CDR3 sequences and most-parsimonious VDJ recombination scenarios with the TCRdist pipeline. In a later analysis, each TCR beta chain was defined by its CDR3 amino acid sequence together with its V-gene family, and reads lacking a unique V-gene family were excluded. To address suspected cross-contamination and a sequencing artifact, a later analysis removed 550 to 750 highly shared, low-generation-probability nucleotide sequences. For each public chain, a later analysis derived a clonal expansion index from normalized ranks of inferred template counts within each repertoire. Generation probabilities in a later analysis came from a VDJ recombination model fitted to out-of-frame rearrangements, and those results were checked against IGoR. In a later analysis, TCR-TCR, TCR-HLA and TCR-CMV co-occurrence was scored with hypergeometric tests, and a repertoire-size bias correction was applied to TCR pairs. False discovery rates were estimated in a later analysis by permuting HLA or CMV assignments 20 times. In a later analysis, co-occurring TCRs were grouped using DBSCAN, and TCRdist sequence similarity was added for clustering within HLA-allele-positive subsets. Repertoires with fewer than 30,000 or more than 120,000 public chains, plus five repertoires with anomalous nucleotide sharing, were excluded from co-occurrence clustering. TCRdb's version of the immuneACCESS table is confined to in-frame rearrangements and falls short of the full clone set. An unresolved V gene accounts for under half of the shortfall where checked; the remainder is of unknown origin. D and trimming come from the DNA, and the V and J calls and clone size come from that table. In this sample's table one finds 150,000 to 200,000 clones. 0.79% of the sample is taken by the ten largest.

In total, over 600 healthy bone marrow donors made up the cohort. Cohort members were all nominally healthy when sampled, although unrecorded immune exposures were likely present. The donor was CMV seropositive and belonged to the group of 250 to 350 seropositive cohort members. Each donor provided a peripheral blood sample, and peripheral blood mononuclear cells were used for TCR beta sequencing. The Qiagen DNeasy Blood Extraction Kit was used to extract genomic DNA from the blood cell samples. Sample: PBMCs. This clonotype was obtained from a woman aged 18-29 years in good health and CMV-seropositive. The chain was built from TRBV5-1 and TRBJ1-2, and 8 junctional nucleotides match TRBD1. The nucleotides are TGCGCCAGCAGCTCGGACAGGGTGGACTATGGCTACACCTTC. Its protein product is CASSSDRVDYGYTF.